This TCR beta chain was documented in a study of T cells in localized non-small cell lung cancer. V lost 4 bases, J lost 8 bases, and 17 bases lay in between. Germline loops: CDR1 ENHRY, CDR2 SYGVKD. The CDR3 length is 15 residues. Study results and caveats: A median roughly 50 of the top 100 tumor clones appeared in adjacent lung. Because researchers sequenced only one region of the tumor, heterogeneity is still possible. Highest T cell clonality was seen in uninvolved adjacent lung, surpassing that measured in tumor.

Assay: immunoSEQ multiplex PCR; the TCRdb copy retains only in-frame clones and omits some. The top ten clones hold roughly 2.5% of a sample with 37,000 or so clones, 75% to 90% of them seen once. The table lists this clone with a count of one. Its cognate antigen is unknown. The sample consisted of peripheral blood, taken before any cancer treatment. This chain connects TRBV10-3 to TRBJ1-4; TRBD1 is a possible D gene (6 bases). This TCR derives from a woman between 40 and 69 years old with stage I lung adenocarcinoma. This chain's CDR3 is CAISGRGDPDEKLFF. Here the CDR3 DNA reads TGTGCCATCAGTGGAAGGGGGGATCCGGACGAAAAACTGTTTTTT.